One sample yielded the 28 T cell receptor beta chains listed below, sequenced in a study of blood T cell repertoires in COVID-19. Produced via immunoSEQ multiplex PCR; TCRdb's table is partial and in-frame only. This table holds over 140,000 clones, nearly 80% found once. The sample was PBMCs or T cells enriched from blood (not recorded which). All receptors derive from a woman aged 45-59 years who had recovered from COVID-19.

The rearrangement uses TRBV5-1 and TRBJ2-2, with 11 bases identical to TRBD2. Germline trimming cut 4 bases from V and 3 bases from J; bases unmatched to any gene: 8. The length of the CDR3 is 17 residues. Germline V gene lookup returns CDR1 SGHRS and CDR2 YFSETQ. CDR3 sequence (DNA): TGCGCCAGCAGCCTACGTAGCGGGGGGGCCCACACCGGGGAGCTGTTTTTT. Amino acid sequence: CASSLRSGGAHTGELFF.

This clone came up once. The rearrangement links TRBV9 to TRBJ1-1, with 7 nucleotides matching TRBD1. J was trimmed by 7 bases and V by 4 bases; bases with no gene match: 10. CDR3 length: 14 residues. The V gene's germline CDR1 is SGDLS and CDR2 YYNGEE. This CDR3 reads CASSPTDRMVEAFF. The CDR3 DNA follows: TGTGCCAGCAGCCCAACGGACAGGATGGTTGAAGCTTTCTTT.

The gene calls are TRBV7-6 and TRBJ2-3; no reliable D call. Trimming took 5 bases from V and 2 from J, leaving 11 bases between them. Germline CDR1 reads SGHVS; CDR2 reads FNYEAQ. The CDR3 loop spans 14 amino acids. CDR3 bases: TGTGCCAGCAGCCCGTCTATTGTCACAGATACGCAGTATTTT. Protein sequence: CASSPSIVTDTQYF.

This rearrangement joins TRBV18 to TRBJ1-1, with D possibly being TRBD1 (5 bases). The CDR3 length is 13 residues. Germline V gene data show CDR1 as KGHSH and CDR2 as LQKENI. Deletions cut 5 bases from V and 1 base from J, with 8 bases between. CDR3 bases: TGTGCCAGCTCAGCCGACAGGAACACTGAAGCTTTCTTT. This codes for CASSADRNTEAFF.

The V and J genes are TRBV5-8 and TRBJ1-2; D gene unclear. V was pared by 7 bases and J by 1 base, with 8 bases between. The CDR3 is 12 residues long. The V gene's germline CDR1 is SGHTS and CDR2 YDEGEE. The CDR3 DNA reads TGTGCCAGCTGGCAGAATAACTATGGCTACACCTTC. Encoded protein: CASWQNNYGYTF.

This sequence joins TRBV10-3 and TRBJ1-5; TRBD1 matches at 7 bases. CDR1 is ENHRY, CDR2 SYGVKD, per germline. The CDR3 runs 14 residues. Trimming removed 2 bases from V and 6 bases from J; junction bases left unmatched: 4. The CDR3 sequence is CAISERDRIQPQHF. CDR3 bases: TGTGCCATCAGTGAGAGGGACAGAATTCAGCCCCAGCATTTT.

Written as DNA, the CDR3 is TGTGCCAGCAGTCAGGGGGCCAATCAGCCCCAGCATTTT. This translates into CASSQGANQPQHF. The rearrangement uses TRBV12-3 or TRBV12-4 and TRBJ1-5; the match to TRBD1 covers 8 bases. This CDR3 has 13 residues. V was clipped by 5 bases and J by 3 bases; unmatched bases: 0.

The rearrangement uses TRBV2 and TRBJ1-5, with 11 bases identical to TRBD1. CDR3 length: 13 amino acids. With V trimmed by 8 bases and J by 7 bases, 4 bases remained unmatched. Per germline, CDR1 SNHLY and CDR2 FYNNEI. The CDR3 spells CASGQGAEQPQHF. As DNA, the CDR3 is TGTGCCAGCGGACAGGGGGCAGAACAGCCCCAGCATTTT.

The chain combines TRBV19 with TRBJ1-2; TRBD1 aligns across 9 bases. Losses at the gene ends were 6 bases for V and 4 bases for J; bases not matched to a gene: 18. This CDR3 spans 18 amino acids. Germline lookup yields CDR1 LNHDA and CDR2 SQIVND (reference sequence). This CDR3 is CASSTPGQGKLAPYGYTF. The CDR3 region has the DNA TGTGCCAGTAGCACGCCCGGACAGGGGAAACTAGCACCCTATGGCTACACCTTC.

This rearrangement joins TRBV18 to TRBJ2-1, with 10 positions matching TRBD2. The V gene end was trimmed by 3 bases and the J gene end by 7 bases; junction bases not matched to a gene: 3. The germline CDR1 and CDR2 sequences are KGHSH and LQKENI. The CDR3 totals 14 residues. The CDR3 bases are TGTGCCAGCTCACCGGGACTAGCGCGGAATGAGCAGTTCTTC. It translates to CASSPGLARNEQFF.

This rearrangement joins TRBV4-1 to TRBJ2-1, with 10 bases aligning to TRBD2. The CDR3 is 15 amino acids. Germline V gene data show CDR1 as MGHRA and CDR2 as YSYEKL. The ends lost 10 bases at V and 3 bases at J; junction bases unmatched: 9. This CDR3 is CATTSSSGGYNEQFF. CDR3 DNA sequence: TGCGCCACCACGTCGTCTAGCGGGGGCTACAATGAGCAGTTCTTC.

The chain links TRBV5-1 to TRBJ2-5; 8 nucleotides line up with TRBD2. The CDR3 runs 13 residues. Germline assignment: CDR1 SGHRS and CDR2 YFSETQ. V was clipped by 2 bases and J by 4 bases; unmatched bases: 1. The CDR3 DNA reads as TGCGCCAGCAGCTTTAGCGGGACAGAGACCCAGTACTTC. Translating it yields CASSFSGTETQYF. Combining the CDR3 with reference TRBV5-1 and TRBJ2-5 gives the whole variable domain KAGVTQTPRYLIKTRGQQVTLSCSPISGHRSVSWYQQTPGQGLQFLFEYFSETQRNKGNFPGRFSGRQFSNSRSEMNVSTLELGDSALYLCASSFSGTETQYFGPGTRLLVL.

The rearrangement joins TRBV6-1 to TRBJ2-7; 8 bases fit TRBD1. Germline V gives CDR1 MNHNS, CDR2 SASEGT. This CDR3 is built from 14 residues. Losses at the gene ends were 1 base for V and 4 bases for J; bases not matched to a gene: 3. CDR3 DNA: TGTGCCAGCAGTGAAGGCAGGGGGCCATACGAGCAGTACTTC. Protein product: CASSEGRGPYEQYF.

The V gene is TRBV19, the J gene TRBJ1-1; TRBD1 might be the D (6 bases). V was cut by 7 bases and J by 5 bases, with 17 bases left in between. The CDR3 has 14 amino acids. Germline CDR1 and CDR2: LNHDA and SQIVND (reference sequence). CDR3 amino acids: CASTSAQGLTEAFF. CDR3 sequence (DNA): TGTGCCAGTACCTCGGCCCAGGGGCTGACTGAAGCTTTCTTT.

The CDR3 DNA follows: TGTGCCAGCAGTCGAAAGGGAGGGACGGGTAGAGGGAATGAGCAGTTCTTC. Protein product: CASSRKGGTGRGNEQFF. The gene calls are TRBV28 and TRBJ2-1; 7 nucleotides match TRBD2. The CDR3 sequence is 17 residues long. V lost 5 bases and J lost 7; bases outside the gene matches: 17. CDR1 is MDHEN, CDR2 SYDVKM, per germline.

The V call is TRBV9, the J call TRBJ2-1; 9 nucleotides match TRBD2. Looked up from germline, CDR1 is SGDLS and CDR2 is YYNGEE. With 2 bases clipped from V and 7 bases from J, the junction kept 4 bases outside the gene matches. This CDR3 comprises 14 residues. The CDR3: CASSVSGLANEQFF. The DNA of the CDR3 is TGTGCCAGCAGCGTTTCCGGACTAGCGAATGAGCAGTTCTTC. The full variable domain, its missing parts supplied by reference TRBV9 and TRBJ2-1, is DSGVTQTPKHLITATGQRVTLRCSPRSGDLSVYWYQQSLDQGLQFLIQYYNGEERAKGNILERFSAQQFPDLHSELNLSSLELGDSALYFCASSVSGLANEQFFGPGTRLTVL.

In this sample, this clone turned up a few times. The rearrangement uses TRBV5-1 and TRBJ1-4; D unclear. Germline CDR1 and CDR2: SGHRS and YFSETQ. The V and J ends lost 5 bases and 3 bases respectively, with 14 bases between them. The CDR3 loop spans 15 amino acids. In DNA form, the CDR3 reads TGCGCCAGCAGACCCGAGTTGGCGGCTAATGAAAAACTGTTTTTT. Translated: CASRPELAANEKLFF.

The rearrangement links TRBV9 to TRBJ1-2, with D tentatively TRBD1 (5 bases). Trimming stripped 0 bases from V and 8 bases from J, with 23 bases between. The CDR3 is 17 amino acids. The germline CDR1 and CDR2 sequences are SGDLS and YYNGEE. The CDR3 reads CASSVGVTANFKRGYTF. The CDR3 DNA reads as TGTGCCAGCAGCGTAGGGGTGACAGCCAACTTTAAGAGGGGCTACACCTTC. Combining the CDR3 with reference TRBV9 and TRBJ1-2 gives the whole variable domain DSGVTQTPKHLITATGQRVTLRCSPRSGDLSVYWYQQSLDQGLQFLIQYYNGEERAKGNILERFSAQQFPDLHSELNLSSLELGDSALYFCASSVGVTANFKRGYTFGSGTRLTVV.

V usage is TRBV19 and J usage is TRBJ1-2; unclear D gene. The CDR3 is 14 amino acids. Trimming stripped 4 bases from V and 0 bases from J, with 9 bases between. Germline V gene sequence: CDR1 LNHDA, CDR2 SQIVND (reference sequence). The CDR3 is CASSTKGANYGYTF. CDR3 coding DNA: TGTGCCAGTAGTACAAAGGGAGCTAACTATGGCTACACCTTC.

The table lists this clone with a few counts. V is TRBV7-2 and J is TRBJ2-7; 12 bases are shared with TRBD2. V was pared by 5 bases and J by 7 bases, with 9 bases of the junction left unmatched. Germline values: CDR1 SGHTA, CDR2 FQGNSA. The CDR3 runs to 15 residues. DNA of the CDR3: TGTGCCAGCAGCAGGACGACTAGCGGGGGTGGAGAGCAGTACTTC. It translates to CASSRTTSGGGEQYF. Full variable domain (remainder filled in from reference TRBV7-2 and TRBJ2-7): GAGVSQSPSNKVTEKGKDVELRCDPISGHTALYWYRQSLGQGLEFLIYFQGNSAPDKSGLPSDRFSAERTGGSVSTLTIQRTQQEDSAVYLCASSRTTSGGGEQYFGPGTRLTVT.

The V call is TRBV4-1, the J call TRBJ2-3; D possibly corresponds to TRBD2 (6 bases). This CDR3 is built from 15 residues. CDR1 and CDR2 (germline): MGHRA, YSYEKL. The germline V and J ends were trimmed by 4 bases and 4 bases, with 15 bases remaining between them. CDR3 residues: CASSLRLVPSDTQYF. The CDR3 DNA sequence: TGCGCCAGCAGCCTTAGACTAGTCCCCTCAGATACGCAGTATTTT.

CDR3 nucleotide sequence: TGCGCCAGCAGCCGGACAGGGGACCCTAATAATTCACCCCTCCACTTT. It yields the protein CASSRTGDPNNSPLHF. The rearrangement uses TRBV5-1 and TRBJ1-6; TRBD1 matches at 9 bases. V was clipped by 4 bases and J by 5 bases; unmatched bases: 7. Germline CDR1 is SGHRS and CDR2 is YFSETQ. CDR3 length: 16 residues.

The CDR3 DNA reads as TGTGCCAGCAGTTATACAGGGCTTATGAACACTGAAGCTTTCTTT. The encoded protein is CASSYTGLMNTEAFF. The chain joins TRBV6-5 to TRBJ1-1, with D tentatively TRBD1 (6 bases). CDR1 and CDR2 (germline): MNHEY, SVGAGI. This CDR3 is 15 amino acids long. V dropped 3 bases and J dropped 0 bases, with 11 bases sitting between them.

The V and J genes are TRBV29-1 and TRBJ1-2; D gene uncertain. Germline-derived CDR1 and CDR2 are SQVTM and ANQGSEA. CDR3 length: 15 amino acids. Trimming took 0 bases from V and 8 from J, leaving 19 bases between them. For the CDR3, the DNA is TGCAGCGTTGAAGATCTTACAGATGCTATGGTCGGCTACACCTTC. Translation gives CSVEDLTDAMVGYTF.

A few counts support this clone. The rearrangement links TRBV28 to TRBJ2-1; the D gene is possibly TRBD2 (5 bases). Trimming took 8 bases from V and 7 from J, leaving 18 bases between them. In germline, CDR1 is MDHEN, CDR2 SYDVKM. This CDR3 has 14 residues. CDR3 in amino acids: CASVKGGPGNEQFF. The DNA of the CDR3 is TGTGCCAGCGTTAAGGGCGGGCCCGGGAATGAGCAGTTCTTC. Combining the CDR3 with reference TRBV28 and TRBJ2-1 gives the whole variable domain DVKVTQSSRYLVKRTGEKVFLECVQDMDHENMFWYRQDPGLGLRLIYFSYDVKMKEKGDIPEGYSVSREKKERFSLILESASTNQTSMYLCASVKGGPGNEQFFGPGTRLTVL.

V gene TRBV20-1 combines with J gene TRBJ2-7, with TRBD1 matching 7 bases. With 3 bases clipped from V and 0 bases from J, the junction kept 5 bases outside the gene matches. This CDR3 comprises 14 residues. Per germline, CDR1 DFQATT and CDR2 SNEGSKA (reference sequence). The CDR3 region is CSASRTGDSYEQYF. Here the CDR3 DNA reads TGCAGTGCTAGTCGGACAGGAGACTCCTACGAGCAGTACTTC.

This clone has only one observation. The gene calls are TRBV27 and TRBJ1-2; a weak D match, TRBD1 (5 bases). The CDR3 extends over 13 amino acids. Germline lookup yields CDR1 MNHEY and CDR2 SMNVEV (reference sequence). Trimming took off 5 bases at V and 8 bases at J, with 15 bases between the two ends. CDR3 coding DNA: TGTGCCAGCAGTAGTAACAGGCTACGAGGCTACACCTTC. As protein: CASSSNRLRGYTF.

This chain connects TRBV7-9 to TRBJ1-1; D call uncertain. Germline V gives CDR1 SEHNR, CDR2 FQNEAQ (reference sequence). V was cut by 4 bases and J by 1 base, with 7 bases left in between. The CDR3 spans 13 residues. The CDR3 DNA is TGTGCCAGCAGCTCATCGGGGAACACTGAAGCTTTCTTT. Translated: CASSSSGNTEAFF.